Below, one TCR beta chain is given with its context. Its antigen is currently not known. No clone much larger than this one lies a single base away; base qualities are absent. The sample's time point label, in plain terms: week 23, last vaccination. Each vaccine dose was 300 ug of a 20-mer mutant IDH1 peptide in Montanide, given subcutaneously with topical imiquimod. The donors had newly diagnosed IDH1-mutant astrocytomas of WHO grade 3 or 4 that showed loss of nuclear ATRX. The samples were drawn from NOA16, a multicentre, single-arm, open-label phase I trial in Germany that tested a mutant IDH1 peptide vaccine in humans for the first time. The DNeasy Blood and Tissue Kit was used to extract genomic DNA from EDTA blood for TCRB sequencing. The CDR3 covers 12 residues, taking in both the cysteine and the phenylalanine. The read is trimmed to its CDR3 DNA, 36 bases read in frame from base 1. V is shortened by 5 bases, J by 4 bases, and the region joining them spans 8 bases. Looking up the germline V gene yields CDR1 MNHEY and CDR2 SVGAGI.

Library preparation was by the immunoSEQ multiplex PCR assay. The hsTCRB Kit was used according to the manufacturer's protocol to amplify rearranged TCR beta chain sequences. An Illumina MiSeq was used to sequence the TCRB libraries. The published analysis was carried out like this. The proprietary platform of the kit vendor was used for demultiplexing, trimming and gene mapping. This is the immuneACCESS table as TCRdb keeps it, with only in-frame sequences that have V and J called. A part of the clones is gone; compared with another copy, unresolved V genes explain less than half, and the rest is unexplained. V and J calls and clone size come straight from that table; D and trimming were deduced from the DNA. In all, the sample holds roughly 43,000 clones, and about 88% of those were seen once. The top ten hold about 2.2% of the sample. This sample is part of a study of a mutant IDH1 vaccine in newly diagnosed glioma (dated by TCRdb to the early 2020s). For the study in its entirety: Across visits V03 through V10, patients got a total of eight vaccinations, given in weeks 1, 3, 5, 7, 11, 15, 19 and 23. Vaccination was initiated 4-6 weeks after radiotherapy alone, or concurrently with temozolomide cycles in the chemotherapy-containing groups. Of the approximately 34 treated patients, approximately 62% were male and around 38% were female, and a mean age of roughly 41 years was recorded. Prior to enrollment, standard therapy consisting of radiotherapy alone, temozolomide alone, or radiochemotherapy with temozolomide had been administered to patients, with the combination being received by most patients. Peripheral blood was drawn at six visits: V03 (baseline), V05, V07, V10, V12 and V13. Longitudinal TCRB deep sequencing was performed for about 25 treated patients wherever samples were available for exploratory analyses. Broad study findings and their caveats: Selection of PBMC samples for TCRB deep sequencing was based on availability. Changes in the top peripheral T cell clonotypes picked up by TCRB sequencing did not appear to be linked to pseudoprogression. Immune responses induced by the vaccine were seen in around 93% of patients across multiple MHC alleles. The authors stated that sample limitations prevented analyses of patient blood samples from being reproduced.

The chain is made from TRBV6-5 and TRBJ1-1; perhaps TRBD1 is the D gene, with 6 bases matching. Sequences were derived from PBMCs, sampled from a glioma patient whose treatment included an IDH1 peptide vaccine. This clonotype was obtained from a woman between 18 and 30 years old with glioma. Some clones in this sample may be carry-over from other donors' samples. The CDR3 in this case is CASSQDSTEAFF. The sequenced DNA: TGTGCCAGCAGTCAGGACAGCACTGAAGCTTTCTTT.